Each of the 9 T cell receptor beta chains below was sequenced from the same sample in a study of glioma-infiltrating T cells after dendritic cell vaccination. The time point denotes: after dendritic cell vaccination, including at tumor progression/relapse. TCRdb's table, derived via immunoSEQ multiplex PCR, lists solely in-frame clones and lacks some. This sample yields 85,000 to 100,000 clones, of which about 85% are seen a single time; around 8% belongs to the top ten. The sample in question was blood, obtained after dendritic cell vaccination. The origin of the receptors is a human donor with glioblastoma.

The rearrangement uses TRBV4-1 and TRBJ2-5, with a weak D call TRBD2 (7 bases). This CDR3 has 18 residues. V lost 1 base and J 0 bases, leaving 18 bases between the germline ends. Germline CDR1 and CDR2: MGHRA and YSYEKL. CDR3 bases: TGCGCCAGCAGCCAAGTGGGACTGGCGGGGGCGTACCAAGAGACCCAGTACTTC. Translating it yields CASSQVGLAGAYQETQYF.

This rearrangement joins TRBV5-1 to TRBJ2-1; TRBD2 matches 12 bases. V dropped 0 bases and J dropped 12; count of bases not matched to a gene: 7. This CDR3 contains 15 residues. The germline CDR1 and CDR2 sequences are SGHRS and YFSETQ. In DNA form, the CDR3 reads TGCGCCAGCAGCTTGGATCCTAGCGGGGGGGCCGGGCAGTTCTTC. This translates into CASSLDPSGGAGQFF.

Details on this clone: At one boundary the junction diverges from the germline segment, which might be a read error. J is TRBJ1-2 and V is TRBV30, with no clear D. The CDR3 contains 14 residues. Germline CDR1 and CDR2: GTSNPN and SVGIG (reference sequence). CDR3 region: CAWGVFGVDYGYTF. In DNA, the CDR3 is TGTGCCTGGGGTGTATTCGGGGTGGACTATGGCTACACCTTC. Drawing the rest from reference TRBV30 and TRBJ1-2, the complete variable domain is SQTIHQWPATLVQPVGSPLSLECTVEGTSNPNLYWYRQAAGRGLQLLFYSVGIGQISSEVPQNLSASRPQDRQFILSSKKLLLSDSGFYLCAWGVFGVDYGYTFGSGTRLTVV.

The chain is built from TRBV5-1 and TRBJ1-1, with a possible D match to TRBD1 (5 bases). The CDR3 extends over 18 amino acids. Per germline, CDR1 SGHRS and CDR2 YFSETQ. The germline V and J ends were trimmed by 0 bases and 1 base, with 19 bases remaining between them. CDR3 residues: CASSLGYNSGLKNTEAFF. CDR3 DNA sequence: TGCGCCAGCAGCTTGGGGTACAATTCGGGACTGAAGAACACTGAAGCTTTCTTT.

This chain joins TRBV7-8 and TRBJ1-4; D call uncertain. V was clipped by 5 bases and J by 8 bases, with 9 bases between them. This CDR3 spans 12 amino acids. Germline V gene data show CDR1 as SGHVS and CDR2 as FQNEAQ. The CDR3 region has the DNA TGTGCCAGCAGCCCCGGCAGGGAAAAACTGTTTTTT. The encoded protein is CASSPGREKLFF.

The rearrangement uses TRBV6-5 and TRBJ1-4; D unclear. The CDR3 has 15 amino acids. Germline values: CDR1 MNHEY, CDR2 SVGAGI. V gave up 2 bases and J gave up 3 bases, with 10 bases separating them. CDR3 DNA sequence: TGTGCCAGCAGTTACAGGAGTATACCTAATGAAAAACTGTTTTTT. Its protein product is CASSYRSIPNEKLFF.

The V call is TRBV2, the J call TRBJ1-2; weak D call: TRBD1 (5 bases). Looked up from germline, CDR1 is SNHLY and CDR2 is FYNNEI. The CDR3 spans 15 residues. Trimming shortened V by 6 bases and J by 8 bases, and 22 bases separated the two germline ends. The CDR3 is CASRATSPKGWGYTF. The CDR3 bases are TGTGCCAGCAGGGCTACAAGTCCCAAGGGGTGGGGCTACACCTTC.

This chain joins TRBV19 and TRBJ1-1; D is perhaps TRBD1 (6 bases). V shed 6 bases and J shed 1 base, with 15 bases lying between them. This CDR3 contains 15 residues. Germline V lookup: CDR1 LNHDA, CDR2 SQIVND (reference sequence). This CDR3 reads CASSPTGTKNTEAFF. The CDR3 DNA reads as TGTGCCAGTAGCCCGACAGGAACTAAGAACACTGAAGCTTTCTTT.

J is TRBJ1-5 and V is TRBV28; the match to TRBD1 covers 9 bases. The CDR3 has 15 residues. CDR1 and CDR2 (germline): MDHEN, SYDVKM. V was clipped by 6 bases and J by 7 bases; unmatched bases: 10. The CDR3 DNA follows: TGTGCCAGCAGGATCTCGGGACAGGGTCCCCAGCCCCAGCATTTT. Residues: CASRISGQGPQPQHF.